The 3 T cell receptor beta chains presented below share a single source sample, sequenced in a study of Graves' ophthalmopathy and Graves' hyperthyroidism. Amplified material comprised TCR beta CDR3 regions derived from RNA transcripts. The workflow started with a first-round RT-PCR run with HTBI primers and then moved on to a second-round multiplex PCR. TCRdb passed the multiplex PCR reads through MiXCR, listing each CDR3 protein once. The table records a few hundred thousand distinct CDR3 sequences, roughly 16% of them present only once. The sequencing sample was made of peripheral blood. These receptor sequences come from an adult man with Graves' ophthalmopathy.

This clonotype showed up many times. This sequence joins TRBV7-9 and TRBJ2-7; D is unresolved. Per germline, CDR1 SEHNR and CDR2 FQNEAQ (reference sequence). The CDR3 covers 13 residues. Trimming removed 0 bases from V and 2 bases from J, with 5 bases in between. CDR3 residues: CASSLAPPYEQYF. DNA for the CDR3: TGTGCCAGCAGCTTAGCCCCGCCCTACGAGCAGTACTTC.

The chain has TRBV7-9 and TRBJ2-5; 11 bases are shared with TRBD1. CDR1 is SEHNR and CDR2 is FQNEAQ in the germline V gene (reference sequence). This CDR3 has 15 residues. The V and J ends lost 5 bases and 1 base, in that order; junction bases with no gene match: 3. CDR3 region: CASSPGTGGQETQYF. The CDR3 nucleotides read TGTGCCAGCAGCCCCGGGACAGGGGGCCAAGAGACCCAGTACTTC.

This clonotype occurred many times. The V call is TRBV6-2 or TRBV6-3, the J call TRBJ2-4, with 7 bases aligning to TRBD2. J was trimmed by 5 bases and V by 5 bases; bases with no gene match: 6. This CDR3 has 14 residues. In germline, CDR1 is MNHEY, CDR2 SVGEGT. This CDR3 reads CASSTRGLQNIQYF. The CDR3 bases are TGTGCCAGCAGTACGAGGGGACTACAAAACATTCAGTACTTC.